This T cell receptor (beta chain) was obtained from a study of the immune and genomic landscape of osteosarcoma. Study-level background: The cohort was enriched for poor-risk osteosarcoma. Most patients, about 73%, had localized disease at diagnosis. General study results and limits: Average productive clonality was roughly 0.1, with a maximum of 0.3.

In its sample, this clone is large. Its antigen is unidentified. The post-treatment osteosarcoma tumors were primary, local recurrence or metastasis specimens from poor-prognosis patients. Sequencing was performed with immunoSEQ multiplex PCR; in TCRdb, only in-frame clones are kept and a portion is missing. This sample carries fewer than 6,500 clones, around 68% of them seen once, and the ten largest clones take about 15%. Germline CDR1 SGHRS, CDR2 YFSETQ. Trimming shortened V by 4 bases and J by 4 bases, and 8 bases separated the two germline ends. This CDR3 has 12 residues. Sequencing was done on a sample of osteosarcoma tumor tissue from the lung. The source is a human donor with osteosarcoma. The chain has TRBV5-1 and TRBJ1-2; D is unclear. In DNA form, the CDR3 reads TGCGCCAGCAGCGACTCACGCTATGGCTACACCTTC. Protein: CASSDSRYGYTF.